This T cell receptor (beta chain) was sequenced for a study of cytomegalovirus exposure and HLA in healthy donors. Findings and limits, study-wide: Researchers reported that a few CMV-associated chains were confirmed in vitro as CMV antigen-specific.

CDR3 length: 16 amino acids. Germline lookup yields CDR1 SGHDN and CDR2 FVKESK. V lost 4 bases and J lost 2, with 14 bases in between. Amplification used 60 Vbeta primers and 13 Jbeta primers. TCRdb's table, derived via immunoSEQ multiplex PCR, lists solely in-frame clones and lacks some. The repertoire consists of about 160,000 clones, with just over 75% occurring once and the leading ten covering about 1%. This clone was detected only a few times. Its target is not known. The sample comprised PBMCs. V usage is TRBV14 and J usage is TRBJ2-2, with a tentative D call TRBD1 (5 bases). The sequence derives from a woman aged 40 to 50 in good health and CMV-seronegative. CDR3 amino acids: CASSPYAGRNTGELFF. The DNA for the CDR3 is TGTGCCAGCAGCCCCTACGCAGGGCGAAACACCGGGGAGCTGTTTTTT.